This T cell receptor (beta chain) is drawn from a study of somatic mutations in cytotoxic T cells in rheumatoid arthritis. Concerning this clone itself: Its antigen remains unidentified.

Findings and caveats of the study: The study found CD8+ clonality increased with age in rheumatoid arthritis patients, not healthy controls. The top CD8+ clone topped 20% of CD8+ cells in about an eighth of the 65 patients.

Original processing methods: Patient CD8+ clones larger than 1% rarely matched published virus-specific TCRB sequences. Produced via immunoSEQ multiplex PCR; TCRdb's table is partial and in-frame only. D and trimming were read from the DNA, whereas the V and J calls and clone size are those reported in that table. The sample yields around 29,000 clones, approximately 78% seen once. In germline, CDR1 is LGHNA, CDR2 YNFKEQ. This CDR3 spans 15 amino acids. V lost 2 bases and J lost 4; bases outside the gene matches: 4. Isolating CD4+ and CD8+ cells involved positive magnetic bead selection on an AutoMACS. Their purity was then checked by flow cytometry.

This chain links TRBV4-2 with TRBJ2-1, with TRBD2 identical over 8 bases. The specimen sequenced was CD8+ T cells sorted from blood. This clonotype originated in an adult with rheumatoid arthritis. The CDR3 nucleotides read TGTGCCAGCAGCCAAAACGGGGGGGCGTACAATGAGCAGTTCTTC. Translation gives CASSQNGGAYNEQFF.